Listed below are T cell receptor beta chains from one sample, sequenced in a study of T cells in Graves' hyperthyroidism and ophthalmopathy. Each CDR3 protein is one row after TCRdb ran MiXCR on the multiplex PCR reads. Of around 600,000 distinct CDR3 sequences listed, approximately 14% are singletons. The sample comprised blood. The receptors come from a woman aged 30 to 39 with Graves' hyperthyroidism. CDR3s include the opening cysteine and the closing phenylalanine or tryptophan. Each record gives: J gene, D gene, CDR3 length, clone size, V gene, CDR3 DNA, CDR3 protein. A D gene is named only where the DNA matches it firmly. Not every row has a clone size; where given, it reads once, few, many or a size class.

j_call: TRBJ1-6; d_call: NA; cdr3_length: 15; clone_size: few; v_call: TRBV4-1; cdr3_nt: TGCGCCAGCAGCCAAGGCAGGGGTGACAATTCACCCCTCCACTTT; cdr3_aa: CASSQGRGDNSPLHF
j_call: TRBJ1-1; d_call: NA; cdr3_length: 16; clone_size: many; v_call: TRBV20-1; cdr3_nt: TGCAGTGCTAGGGAAGTTGCTCAGGGGAGGAACACTGAAGCTTTCTTT; cdr3_aa: CSAREVAQGRNTEAFF
j_call: TRBJ2-3; d_call: NA; cdr3_length: 14; clone_size: many; v_call: TRBV27; cdr3_nt: TGTGTCACGAAGGACGGATTAAGCACAGATACGCAGTATTTT; cdr3_aa: CVTKDGLSTDTQYF
j_call: TRBJ2-7; d_call: TRBD1; cdr3_length: 14; clone_size: NA; v_call: TRBV5-5; cdr3_nt: TGTGCCAGCAGCTTGACAGGGGAACCCTACGAGCAGTACTTC; cdr3_aa: CASSLTGEPYEQYF
j_call: TRBJ1-5; d_call: NA; cdr3_length: 14; clone_size: many; v_call: TRBV2; cdr3_nt: TGTGCCAGCAGTGAACGGAGGGGCAATCAGCCCCAGCATTTT; cdr3_aa: CASSERRGNQPQHF
j_call: TRBJ2-7; d_call: TRBD2; cdr3_length: 13; clone_size: many; v_call: TRBV3-1; cdr3_nt: TGTGCCAGCAGCCCTTTGACTAGCGGCGAGCAGTACTTC; cdr3_aa: CASSPLTSGEQYF
j_call: TRBJ1-6; d_call: NA; cdr3_length: 13; clone_size: many; v_call: TRBV28; cdr3_nt: TGTGCCAGCAGTCCCGGGGTACTTTCACCCCTCCACTTT; cdr3_aa: CASSPGVLSPLHF
j_call: TRBJ1-1; d_call: NA; cdr3_length: 13; clone_size: few; v_call: TRBV6-9; cdr3_nt: TGTGCCAGCAGTTATGGGGGGGACACTGAAGCTTTCTTT; cdr3_aa: CASSYGGDTEAFF
j_call: TRBJ2-1; d_call: TRBD2; cdr3_length: 15; clone_size: many; v_call: TRBV20-1; cdr3_nt: TGCAGTGCTAGAGATAGTAGCGGGAGTTTCAATGAGCAGTTCTTC; cdr3_aa: CSARDSSGSFNEQFF
j_call: TRBJ2-3; d_call: NA; cdr3_length: 14; clone_size: NA; v_call: TRBV5-1; cdr3_nt: TGCGCCAGCAGCTTGGAGTTCGGAACAGATACGCAGTATTTT; cdr3_aa: CASSLEFGTDTQYF
j_call: TRBJ2-7; d_call: TRBD1; cdr3_length: 17; clone_size: NA; v_call: TRBV6-4; cdr3_nt: TGTGCCAGCAGTCACGGGACCGGGACAGGGAACTCCTACGAGCAGTACTTC; cdr3_aa: CASSHGTGTGNSYEQYF
j_call: TRBJ2-3; d_call: TRBD1; cdr3_length: 14; clone_size: NA; v_call: TRBV10-3; cdr3_nt: TGTGCCATCAGTGACCTACAGGGGCCAGATACGCAGTATTTT; cdr3_aa: CAISDLQGPDTQYF
j_call: TRBJ2-7; d_call: NA; cdr3_length: 14; clone_size: NA; v_call: TRBV4-1; cdr3_nt: TGCGCCAGCAGCCAAGAGAACACAGGGCACGAGCAGTACTTC; cdr3_aa: CASSQENTGHEQYF
j_call: TRBJ2-1; d_call: NA; cdr3_length: 12; clone_size: many; v_call: TRBV20-1; cdr3_nt: TGCAGTGCTCCCGCGGCCGACTCTGAGCAGTTCTTC; cdr3_aa: CSAPAADSEQFF
j_call: TRBJ2-2; d_call: NA; cdr3_length: 13; clone_size: few; v_call: TRBV20-1; cdr3_nt: TGCAGTGTGACGGACGGATACACCGGGGAGCTGTTTTTT; cdr3_aa: CSVTDGYTGELFF
j_call: TRBJ1-1; d_call: TRBD1; cdr3_length: 14; clone_size: NA; v_call: TRBV27; cdr3_nt: TGTGCCAGCAGTCAGGGACAGTGGAACACTGAAGCTTTCTTT; cdr3_aa: CASSQGQWNTEAFF
j_call: TRBJ1-6; d_call: NA; cdr3_length: 13; clone_size: many; v_call: TRBV30; cdr3_nt: TGTGCCTGGAGGGGAGGGAGGGATTCACCCCTCCACTTT; cdr3_aa: CAWRGGRDSPLHF
j_call: TRBJ2-1; d_call: NA; cdr3_length: 15; clone_size: many; v_call: TRBV7-2; cdr3_nt: TGTGCCAGCAGCTTATACCAAAGCTCCTACAATGAGCAGTTCTTC; cdr3_aa: CASSLYQSSYNEQFF
j_call: TRBJ2-7; d_call: NA; cdr3_length: 15; clone_size: few; v_call: TRBV6-1; cdr3_nt: TGTGCCAGCAGAGACCAGACAGGAGGCCGCTACGAGCAGTACTTC; cdr3_aa: CASRDQTGGRYEQYF
j_call: TRBJ2-1; d_call: NA; cdr3_length: 16; clone_size: many; v_call: TRBV12-3/TRBV12-4; cdr3_nt: TGTGCCAGCAGTTTCTCTCGTCGCCCGCTAAATAATGAGCAGTTCTTC; cdr3_aa: CASSFSRRPLNNEQFF
j_call: TRBJ2-1; d_call: NA; cdr3_length: 12; clone_size: NA; v_call: TRBV4-2; cdr3_nt: TGTGCCAGCAGCCAAGAGACCAATGAGCAGTTCTTC; cdr3_aa: CASSQETNEQFF
j_call: TRBJ2-3; d_call: NA; cdr3_length: 17; clone_size: NA; v_call: TRBV19; cdr3_nt: TGTGCCAATCCCCCCCCTTCTCTTTTTTTGCGAGCAGATACGCAGTATTTT; cdr3_aa: CANPPPSLFLRADTQYF
j_call: TRBJ1-4; d_call: NA; cdr3_length: 15; clone_size: few; v_call: TRBV5-1; cdr3_nt: TGCCCCAGCAGCTTGGGCGGGACGGCGGCCGAAAAACTGTTTTTT; cdr3_aa: CPSSLGGTAAEKLFF
j_call: TRBJ2-6; d_call: NA; cdr3_length: 17; clone_size: NA; v_call: TRBV29-1; cdr3_nt: TGCAGCGTTGCCTACAGGGAGGAAGACTCTGGGGCCAACGTCCTGACTTTC; cdr3_aa: CSVAYREEDSGANVLTF
j_call: TRBJ2-4; d_call: NA; cdr3_length: 15; clone_size: few; v_call: TRBV19; cdr3_nt: TGTGCCAGTAGTATGGGAACGAATCCTCGGAACATTCAGTACTTC; cdr3_aa: CASSMGTNPRNIQYF